What follows is one T cell receptor (beta chain) and its context. Its specificity is not known. Germline assignment: CDR1 SQVTM and CDR2 ANQGSEA. Trimming pared 7 bases from V and 7 bases from J, leaving 10 bases between. The CDR3 consists of 10 residues. The data belong to a study of T cell repertoires in cytomegalovirus infection. The wider study: In the study, CMV epitopes included recently identified HLA-C-restricted and well-studied HLA-B-restricted ones.

Study-wide points: Clonotype analysis showed dominance of the ex vivo response by HLA-C-restricted CMV-specific TCR beta clonotypes.

TCRdb fed the reads into MiXCR, producing one record per CDR3 protein. Of fewer than 650,000 distinct CDR3 sequences in the sample, under 45% were seen once. This rearrangement joins TRBV29-1 to TRBJ2-5, with D possibly TRBD2 on 5 matching bases. The sequence came from a human donor in good health (CMV status not recorded). Some clones in this sample may be carry-over from other donors' samples. Sample: cultured PBMCs, taken from culture after CMV antigen stimulation. For the CDR3, the DNA is TGCAGCGCCACGGGGAGGACCCAGTACTTC. Translation gives CSATGRTQYF.